Sequencing of this TCR beta chain was carried out in a study of shared clonotypes between healthy human individuals. The CDR3 length is 14 residues. The V end lost 2 bases, the J end lost 7 bases, and 12 bases lay between the germline ends. Germline V gene lookup returns CDR1 SGHRS and CDR2 YFSETQ. Generated by immunoSEQ multiplex PCR, the TCRdb table keeps only in-frame clones and is missing some. The sample carries about 470,000 clones, roughly 77% recorded once. Sample: PBMCs. The rearrangement uses TRBV5-1 and TRBJ1-4, with no clear D. This TCR came from a woman in her thirties or forties in good health. Some clones in this sample may be carry-over from other donors' samples. The CDR3 bases are TGCGCCAGCAGCTTAGGAAGCGAGGGTGAAAAACTGTTTTTT. Protein product: CASSLGSEGEKLFF.